Below, 23 T cell receptor beta chains from the same sample are listed, as sequenced in a study of post-analysis software for immune sequencing data. Sequencing libraries made from TCR beta cDNA carried unique molecular identifiers. TCRdb used MiXCR to reprocess the PCR reads, holding one entry per CDR3 protein. The sample has 150,000 to 200,000 distinct CDR3 sequences, about 34% seen once. Sample: blood, taken after autologous hematopoietic stem cell transplantation. All receptors come from a girl under 18 with multiple sclerosis.

V gene TRBV7-2 combines with J gene TRBJ2-5; possibly TRBD2 for D (7 bases). The length of the CDR3 is 13 residues. The germline CDR1 and CDR2 sequences are SGHTA and FQGNSA. Trimming stripped 4 bases from V and 11 bases from J, with 17 bases between. This CDR3 reads CASSYGGLGEQYF. The CDR3 DNA reads TGTGCCAGCAGCTACGGGGGGCTGGGGGAGCAGTACTTC.

Only a few counts were recorded for this clonotype. The chain employs TRBV20-1 and TRBJ1-1; no clear D. Trimming took 0 bases from V and 0 from J, leaving 14 bases between them. The CDR3 covers 16 residues. Germline V gene data show CDR1 as DFQATT and CDR2 as SNEGSKA (reference sequence). CDR3 protein: CSARDELVRLNTEAFF. CDR3 nucleotide sequence: TGCAGTGCTAGAGATGAATTGGTACGGTTGAACACTGAAGCTTTCTTT.

The V call is TRBV5-6, the J call TRBJ2-1, with 7 nucleotides matching TRBD1. The germline V gene has CDR1 SGHDT and CDR2 YYEEEE. The CDR3 runs to 16 residues. With V trimmed by 4 bases and J by 3 bases, 10 bases remained unmatched. CDR3 sequence: CASSPKNRGFYNEQFF. CDR3 bases: TGTGCCAGCAGCCCGAAAAACAGGGGATTCTACAATGAGCAGTTCTTC.

V usage is TRBV29-1 and J usage is TRBJ1-2; TRBD1 is a possible D gene (5 bases). The CDR3 contains 13 residues. Looked up from germline, CDR1 is SQVTM and CDR2 is ANQGSEA. Trimming stripped 4 bases from V and 4 bases from J, with 13 bases between. The CDR3 reads CSVVRGSAYGYTF. CDR3 bases: TGCAGCGTTGTTCGGGGGTCTGCCTATGGCTACACCTTC. Filled out from reference TRBV29-1 and TRBJ1-2, the complete variable domain reads SAVISQKPSRDICQRGTSLTIQCQVDSQVTMMFWYRQQPGQSLTLIATANQGSEATYESGFVIDKFPISRPNLTFSTLTVSNMSPEDSSIYLCSVVRGSAYGYTFGSGTRLTVV.

This clonotype was observed at least ten times. V gene TRBV6-5 combines with J gene TRBJ2-7; no definite D call. This CDR3 is 10 amino acids long. V gave up 5 bases and J gave up 7 bases, with 6 bases separating them. Germline V lookup: CDR1 MNHEY, CDR2 SVGAGI. CDR3: CASSPPEQYF. DNA of the CDR3: TGTGCCAGCAGTCCCCCAGAGCAGTACTTC.

This clonotype was counted a few times. The chain employs TRBV4-1 and TRBJ1-2; 7 bases fit TRBD1. This CDR3 is built from 15 residues. The V and J ends lost 0 bases and 5 bases, in that order; junction bases with no gene match: 6. From germline, CDR1 is MGHRA and CDR2 YSYEKL. The CDR3 DNA reads as TGCGCCAGCAGCCAAGAACAGGGGTCGGGGTATGGCTACACCTTC. Amino acid sequence: CASSQEQGSGYGYTF.

The J gene is TRBJ1-4, the V gene TRBV12-3 or TRBV12-4; 9 nucleotides align to TRBD1. The CDR3 consists of 14 residues. With V trimmed by 6 bases and J by 8 bases, 7 bases remained unmatched. The chain's CDR3 is CASSRDRDLEKLFF. The CDR3 nucleotides are TGTGCCAGCAGCCGGGACAGGGACTTAGAAAAACTGTTTTTT.

V usage is TRBV7-3 and J usage is TRBJ2-7, with D possibly TRBD2 on 5 matching bases. V lost 0 bases and J 5 bases, leaving 11 bases between the germline ends. CDR1 and CDR2 (germline): SGHTA, FQGTGA. The CDR3 is 14 residues long. The CDR3 here is CASSLTGGAHEQYF. The CDR3 DNA is TGTGCCAGCAGCTTAACTGGAGGTGCCCACGAGCAGTACTTC.

CDR3 sequence (DNA): TGTGCCAGCAGTTACTCGAGGATTCAGGGAACCTATGACGGCTACACCTTC. Protein: CASSYSRIQGTYDGYTF. V usage is TRBV6-6 and J usage is TRBJ1-2, with D possibly TRBD1 on 5 matching bases. Trimming shortened V by 0 bases and J by 8 bases, and 22 bases separated the two germline ends. CDR3 size: 17 residues. CDR1 is MNHNY and CDR2 is SVGAGI in the germline V gene (reference sequence).

This clonotype was detected only a few times. The chain joins TRBV27 to TRBJ2-1; 11 bases line up with TRBD1. V trimming: 5 bases; J trimming: 3 bases; junction bases outside the gene matches: 15. Germline loops: CDR1 MNHEY, CDR2 SMNVEV (reference sequence). CDR3 length: 19 amino acids. CDR3 residues: CASSEDRGPLSSLYNEQFF. The CDR3 coding sequence is TGTGCCAGCAGTGAGGACAGGGGGCCCCTCTCAAGTCTCTACAATGAGCAGTTCTTC.

V usage is TRBV28 and J usage is TRBJ1-1; weak D call: TRBD1 (5 bases). This CDR3 contains 12 residues. The germline V gene has CDR1 MDHEN and CDR2 SYDVKM. V was pared by 2 bases and J by 11 bases, with 12 bases between. CDR3 nucleotide sequence: TGTGCCAGCAGTTTAGGAGGGGAAGAGGCTTTCTTT. This codes for CASSLGGEEAFF.

This clonotype was recorded a few times. This chain uses TRBV6-5 with TRBJ2-7; 8 nucleotides agree with TRBD2. The length of the CDR3 is 15 residues. Unmatched junction bases numbered 7, after V lost 4 bases and J lost 2 bases. The germline V gene encodes CDR1 MNHEY and CDR2 SVGAGI. Here the CDR3 DNA reads TGTGCCAGCAGTTCGGCTACTAGCGGACCCTACGAGCAGTACTTC. Translating it yields CASSSATSGPYEQYF.

This clonotype was recorded a few times. The chain has TRBV6-5 and TRBJ2-7; D is unclear. With 2 bases removed from V and 4 bases from J, the gap between germline ends came to 15 bases. The CDR3 has 15 amino acids. In germline, CDR1 is MNHEY, CDR2 SVGAGI. CDR3 nucleotide sequence: TGTGCCAGCAGTTACGCGGACCCCGTCCGATACGAGCAGTACTTC. As protein: CASSYADPVRYEQYF.

This clonotype showed up just a few times. V and J are TRBV5-1 and TRBJ2-7; no firm D call. The CDR3 covers 13 residues. Trimming left V 2 bases short and J 1 base short, with 7 bases between. Germline CDR1 reads SGHRS; CDR2 reads YFSETQ. CDR3 DNA sequence: TGCGCCAGCAGCTTACGTCCTTCCTACGAGCAGTACTTC. Translated, it gives CASSLRPSYEQYF.

The table lists this clonotype with a few counts. This chain uses TRBV15 with TRBJ2-4; TRBD2 agrees at 8 bases. V was pared by 0 bases and J by 13 bases, with 8 bases of the junction left unmatched. CDR1 is LNHNV and CDR2 is YYDKDF in the germline V gene (reference sequence). CDR3 length: 14 amino acids. CDR3: CATSRDRGTRAQYF. The CDR3, as DNA: TGTGCCACCAGCAGAGATCGGGGGACTAGGGCCCAGTACTTC.

This chain links TRBV7-9 with TRBJ1-5; D is perhaps TRBD1 (6 bases). This CDR3 region has 13 residues. Germline CDR1 and CDR2: SEHNR and FQNEAQ (reference sequence). Trimming pared 6 bases from V and 1 base from J, leaving 7 bases between. The CDR3 DNA is TGTGCCAGCAGACAGGGAAGCAATCAGCCCCAGCATTTT. Protein: CASRQGSNQPQHF.

There are many counts of this clonotype. The V gene is TRBV27, the J gene TRBJ2-7; 12 bases fit TRBD2. This CDR3 has 16 amino acids. From germline, CDR1 is MNHEY and CDR2 SMNVEV (reference sequence). The V segment lost 0 bases and the J segment 3 bases; nucleotides outside the gene matches: 3. The CDR3 nucleotides are TGTGCCAGCAGTTTATCAGGACTAGCGGGACTCTACGAGCAGTACTTC. Encoded protein: CASSLSGLAGLYEQYF.

Here the CDR3 reads CASSGTGDINEQYF. The DNA for the CDR3 is TGTGCCAGCAGTGGGACAGGGGACATTAACGAGCAGTACTTC. The chain carries TRBV6-5 and TRBJ2-7, with TRBD1 matching 10 bases. Germline V gene lookup returns CDR1 MNHEY and CDR2 SVGAGI. Losses at the gene ends were 5 bases for V and 5 bases for J; bases not matched to a gene: 6. The CDR3 sequence is 14 residues long.

Many counts were recorded for this clonotype. V and J are TRBV6-6 and TRBJ2-7; D is possibly TRBD1 (6 bases). The ends were cut back, 0 bases at V and 4 bases at J, with 10 bases in the middle. The V gene's germline CDR1 is MNHNY and CDR2 SVGAGI (reference sequence). The CDR3 sequence is 14 residues long. CDR3 in DNA: TGTGCCAGCAGTTACTCCCGGGACATTTACGAGCAGTACTTC. Amino acids: CASSYSRDIYEQYF.

This clonotype was seen more than once but under ten times. V is TRBV7-2 and J is TRBJ2-7, with TRBD2 matching over 12 bases. From germline, CDR1 is SGHTA and CDR2 FQGNSA. V was clipped by 5 bases and J by 7 bases; unmatched bases: 9. This CDR3 has 15 residues. CDR3 loop: CASSPRLAGAGEQYF. CDR3 in DNA: TGTGCCAGCAGCCCTAGACTAGCGGGAGCGGGAGAGCAGTACTTC.

This clonotype was seen more than once but under ten times. The chain combines TRBV24-1 with TRBJ2-7, with D possibly being TRBD2 (5 bases). The V and J ends lost 7 bases and 2 bases respectively, with 11 bases between them. The germline V gene has CDR1 KGHDR and CDR2 SFDVKD. The length of the CDR3 is 13 residues. CDR3 DNA sequence: TGTGCCACCAGCGGGGAAGGAGCCTACGAGCAGTACTTC. It yields the protein CATSGEGAYEQYF.

The chain recombines TRBV12-3 or TRBV12-4 with TRBJ2-4; tentative D call: TRBD2 (5 bases). This CDR3 comprises 13 residues. The V end lost 3 bases, the J end lost 13 bases, and 16 bases lay between the germline ends. The CDR3 DNA reads as TGTGCCAGCAGTTTTGGAGGACCCTACGGGCAGTACTTC. This codes for CASSFGGPYGQYF.

This chain uses TRBV11-3 with TRBJ2-1, with 13 bases aligning to TRBD2. Germline V gives CDR1 SGHNT, CDR2 YENEEA. V shed 5 bases, J shed 9 bases, and the junction held 16 bases outside the gene matches. The CDR3 runs to 18 residues. CDR3 in amino acids: CASSPETGLAGDLGEQFF. In DNA, the CDR3 is TGTGCCAGCAGCCCCGAGACCGGACTAGCGGGGGATCTTGGTGAGCAGTTCTTC.